This T cell receptor (beta chain) was retrieved from a study of T cells in Graves' hyperthyroidism and ophthalmopathy. Study details: Before any treatment, at initial diagnosis, peripheral blood was collected. General study findings and limits: A 13 V-J model separated ophthalmopathy from stable hyperthyroidism. Among thyroid clonotypes expanded above 0.001, most also appeared in blood.

This clonotype showed up just once. Its cognate antigen is unknown. The CDR3 loop spans 13 amino acids. The V end lost 5 bases, the J end lost 1 base, and 9 bases lay between the germline ends. Germline V lookup: CDR1 MNHEY, CDR2 SVGEGT. Template material for amplifying TCR beta CDR3 regions consisted of RNA transcripts. The HTBI primer set served for first-round RT-PCR of the TCR CDR3. TCRdb re-analysed the multiplex PCR reads in MiXCR, keeping a single row per CDR3 protein. The sample holds roughly 520,000 distinct CDR3 sequences, about 24% seen once. This sequence originates from a woman aged 25 to 39 with Graves' ophthalmopathy. J is TRBJ2-7 and V is TRBV6-2 or TRBV6-3; D remains unclear. Sequenced material: blood. CDR3 protein: CASSTTISYEQYF. The CDR3 DNA reads as TGTGCCAGCAGTACAACTATTTCCTACGAGCAGTACTTC.